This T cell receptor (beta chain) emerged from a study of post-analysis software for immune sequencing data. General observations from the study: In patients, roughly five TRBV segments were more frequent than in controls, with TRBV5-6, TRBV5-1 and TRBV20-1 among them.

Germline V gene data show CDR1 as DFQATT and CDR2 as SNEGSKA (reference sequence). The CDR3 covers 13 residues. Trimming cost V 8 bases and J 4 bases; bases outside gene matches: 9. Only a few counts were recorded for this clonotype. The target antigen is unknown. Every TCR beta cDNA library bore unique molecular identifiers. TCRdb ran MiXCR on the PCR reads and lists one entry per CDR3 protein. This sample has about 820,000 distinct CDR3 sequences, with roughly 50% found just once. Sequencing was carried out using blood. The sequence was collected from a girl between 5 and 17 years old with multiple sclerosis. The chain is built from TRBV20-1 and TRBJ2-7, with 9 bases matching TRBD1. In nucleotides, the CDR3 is TGCAGTCCAAAGGTGGGACAGGGATACGAGCAGTACTTC. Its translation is CSPKVGQGYEQYF.